These 20 T cell receptor beta chains were all obtained from the same sample, sequenced in a study of blood T cell repertoires in COVID-19. Measured with immunoSEQ multiplex PCR; TCRdb has only the in-frame clones, and not every one. The data show about 200,000 clones, 70% to 90% seen once. Sequencing was performed on PBMCs or T cells enriched from blood (not recorded which). The receptors were sampled from a woman between 35 and 50 years old with acute COVID-19.

The chain carries TRBV7-8 and TRBJ1-2; 7 bases align to TRBD1. V was pared by 5 bases and J by 4 bases, with 13 bases of the junction left unmatched. Germline-derived CDR1 and CDR2 are SGHVS and FQNEAQ. This CDR3 comprises 16 residues. CDR3 sequence reads: CASSRDSLAIGYGYTF. CDR3 nucleotides: TGTGCCAGCAGCCGGGACAGCCTGGCTATCGGCTATGGCTACACCTTC. The whole variable domain, remainder taken from reference TRBV7-8 and TRBJ1-2, is GAGVSQSPRYKVAKRGQDVALRCDPISGHVSLFWYQQALGQGPEFLTYFQNEAQLDKSGLPSDRFFAERPEGSVSTLKIQRTQQEDSAVYLCASSRDSLAIGYGYTFGSGTRLTVV.

V and J are TRBV7-3 and TRBJ2-1; no clear D. This CDR3 contains 12 residues. Per germline, CDR1 SGHTA and CDR2 FQGTGA. With 3 bases removed from V and 10 bases from J, the gap between germline ends came to 10 bases. CDR3 protein: CASSFPAQEQFF. The DNA of the CDR3 is TGTGCCAGCAGCTTCCCCGCCCAGGAGCAGTTCTTC.

The chain uses TRBV5-3 and TRBJ2-1; D is undetermined. TRBV5-3 carries the ORF label, with uncertain function. Trimming removed 2 bases at V and 0 bases at J, with 9 bases between. The CDR3 spans 15 residues. CDR3 sequence reads: CARSFLTASYNEQFF. CDR3 in DNA: TGTGCCAGAAGCTTTCTCACAGCCTCCTACAATGAGCAGTTCTTC.

The gene calls are TRBV5-1 and TRBJ2-7; 14 bases fit TRBD2. CDR1 SGHRS and CDR2 YFSETQ come from the germline V gene. The junction had 17 bases not matched to a gene; V was cut back by 8 bases and J by 4 bases. The CDR3 contains 18 residues. CDR3 in amino acids: CASSRGSGTSGSGYEQYF. The DNA of the CDR3 is TGCGCCAGTTCCAGAGGGTCGGGGACTAGCGGGAGCGGGTACGAGCAGTACTTC.

The J gene is TRBJ1-3, the V gene TRBV28; D not certain. Trimming took 6 bases from V and 1 from J, leaving 25 bases between them. CDR1 and CDR2 from the germline V gene are MDHEN and SYDVKM. This CDR3 region has 19 residues. The CDR3 sequence: CASSGPSGGRALSGNTIYF. Written as DNA, the CDR3 is TGTGCCAGCAGCGGTCCATCGGGCGGGAGGGCCCTATCTGGAAACACCATATATTTT.

The V call is TRBV20-1, the J call TRBJ2-1; TRBD2 is a possible D gene (7 bases). This CDR3 contains 14 residues. The germline V gene encodes CDR1 DFQATT and CDR2 SNEGSKA (reference sequence). Trimming pared 3 bases from V and 8 bases from J, leaving 17 bases between. CDR3 protein: CSASPAGAGDEQFF. DNA of the CDR3: TGCAGTGCTAGTCCGGCGGGGGCGGGAGATGAGCAGTTCTTC.

The rearrangement uses TRBV29-1 and TRBJ1-1; the D gene is possibly TRBD1 (6 bases). The CDR3 has 15 residues. The germline CDR1 and CDR2 sequences are SQVTM and ANQGSEA. The DNA for the CDR3 is TGCAGTGTGGACAGCAATCTACCGATGAACACTGAAGCTTTCTTT. It codes for CSVDSNLPMNTEAFF. Full variable domain (missing parts from reference TRBV29-1 and TRBJ1-1): SAVISQKPSRDICQRGTSLTIQCQVDSQVTMMFWYRQQPGQSLTLIATANQGSEATYESGFVIDKFPISRPNLTFSTLTVSNMSPEDSSIYLCSVDSNLPMNTEAFFGQGTRLTVV.

The rearrangement links TRBV3-1 (or the pseudogene TRBV3-2) to TRBJ2-7, with TRBD1 matching over 9 bases. The CDR3 spans 15 residues. Trimming cost V 6 bases and J 6 bases; bases outside gene matches: 12. The germline V gene has CDR1 LGHDT and CDR2 YNNKEL (reference sequence). CDR3 residues: CASRKAGTGTSEQYF. CDR3 coding DNA: TGTGCCAGCAGGAAGGCCGGGACAGGGACCAGCGAGCAGTACTTC.

The rearrangement uses TRBV10-3 and TRBJ2-1; TRBD2 aligns across 9 bases. The CDR3 covers 12 residues. Germline V CDR1 and CDR2: ENHRY, SYGVKD. Trimming cost V 7 bases and J 6 bases; bases outside gene matches: 1. The CDR3 sequence is CAIMTSGNEQFF. CDR3 bases: TGTGCCATCATGACTAGCGGCAATGAGCAGTTCTTC.

CDR3 sequence (DNA): TGCGCCAGCAGTGAGTCGTTCCGGGATGCGCAGTACTTC. It translates to CASSESFRDAQYF. The rearrangement links TRBV10-1 to TRBJ2-7; tentative D call: TRBD2 (5 bases). The ends were cut back, 0 bases at V and 9 bases at J, with 12 bases in the middle. The CDR3 extends over 13 amino acids. From germline, CDR1 is WNHNN and CDR2 SYGVQD (reference sequence).

This chain connects TRBV9 to TRBJ2-5, with TRBD1 as a possible D gene (6 bases). V gave up 3 bases and J gave up 5 bases, with 17 bases separating them. The CDR3 extends over 15 amino acids. Germline V gives CDR1 SGDLS, CDR2 YYNGEE. CDR3 residues: CASSASGPQGETQYF. The CDR3 bases are TGTGCCAGCAGCGCTTCGGGGCCTCAGGGGGAGACCCAGTACTTC.

The V call is TRBV6-5, the J call TRBJ1-2; 7 bases fit TRBD1. This CDR3 is 15 amino acids long. Germline loops: CDR1 MNHEY, CDR2 SVGAGI. V lost 2 bases and J lost 4; bases outside the gene matches: 7. The CDR3 sequence is CASSYLTGSGYGYTF. In nucleotides, the CDR3 is TGTGCCAGCAGTTACCTGACAGGGAGTGGCTATGGCTACACCTTC.

Worth noting for this clone: The sample carries other DNA sequences with the same CDR3. The chain links TRBV7-9 to TRBJ2-2; possible D gene TRBD1, 6 bases. CDR3 length: 14 amino acids. The V end was cut by 6 bases, the J end by 5 bases, with 13 bases between. Germline V gene sequence: CDR1 SEHNR, CDR2 FQNEAQ (reference sequence). In nucleotides, the CDR3 is TGTGCCAGCAGTCTACAGGGAACAACCGGGGAGCTGTTTTTT. Translation: CASSLQGTTGELFF.

V usage is TRBV19 and J usage is TRBJ1-1; 10 bases fit TRBD1. Trimming at V came to 4 bases and at J to 5 bases, leaving 10 bases not matched to a gene. CDR1 and CDR2 (germline): LNHDA, SQIVND (reference sequence). This CDR3 contains 16 residues. The CDR3 region has the DNA TGTGCCAGTAGTACTCCCAGGACAGGGGGTAGAACTGAAGCTTTCTTT. Translation: CASSTPRTGGRTEAFF.

The J gene is TRBJ2-5, the V gene TRBV5-5; 9 bases fit TRBD2. CDR1 is SGHKS and CDR2 is YYEKEE in the germline V gene (reference sequence). After removal of 5 bases from V and 2 bases from J, the junction contained 7 bases not matched to a gene. This CDR3 spans 15 amino acids. The CDR3 region is CASRLTSGIQETQYF. In DNA, the CDR3 is TGTGCCAGCAGGTTGACTAGCGGAATACAAGAGACCCAGTACTTC.

The chain couples TRBV28 to TRBJ1-6; TRBD1 matches at 7 bases. Germline CDR1 reads MDHEN; CDR2 reads SYDVKM. There are 16 residues in the CDR3. Losses at the gene ends were 10 bases for V and 6 bases for J; bases not matched to a gene: 15. Written as DNA, the CDR3 is TGTGCCACCAACCCGGGGACAGTCTTATTTAATTCACCCCTCCACTTT. Translation: CATNPGTVLFNSPLHF.

This clone was seen repeatedly, ten times or more. V gene TRBV7-9 combines with J gene TRBJ2-3; 8 nucleotides match TRBD1. The CDR3 runs to 17 residues. Per germline, CDR1 SEHNR and CDR2 FQNEAQ (reference sequence). Trimming removed 3 bases from V and 8 bases from J; junction bases left unmatched: 16. The CDR3 sequence is CASSFAPLWTGQITQYF. The DNA for the CDR3 is TGTGCCAGCAGCTTCGCCCCCTTATGGACAGGGCAAATTACGCAGTATTTT.

The V and J genes are TRBV9 and TRBJ1-2, with TRBD1 matching over 9 bases. The CDR3 runs 18 residues. Germline CDR1 is SGDLS and CDR2 is YYNGEE. Trimming at V came to 1 base and at J to 8 bases, leaving 18 bases not matched to a gene. The CDR3 sequence: CASSVSYSPGQGDGGYTF. CDR3 sequence (DNA): TGTGCCAGCAGCGTATCCTATTCTCCGGGACAGGGAGACGGGGGCTACACCTTC.

V usage is TRBV18 and J usage is TRBJ1-6, with D tentatively TRBD1 (6 bases). From germline, CDR1 is KGHSH and CDR2 LQKENI. The CDR3 is 16 amino acids. Trimming shortened V by 5 bases and J by 4 bases, and 15 bases separated the two germline ends. DNA of the CDR3: TGTGCCAGCTCAGCCCGGGACATCCTGTATAATTCACCCCTCCACTTT. It yields the protein CASSARDILYNSPLHF.

The J gene is TRBJ2-1, the V gene TRBV5-1, with 10 bases matching TRBD1. Germline lookup yields CDR1 SGHRS and CDR2 YFSETQ. V was clipped by 4 bases and J by 7 bases; unmatched bases: 8. The CDR3 spans 15 residues. CDR3 amino acids: CASSPGQGGTNEQFF. The CDR3 DNA follows: TGCGCCAGCAGCCCCGGACAGGGGGGGACAAATGAGCAGTTCTTC.